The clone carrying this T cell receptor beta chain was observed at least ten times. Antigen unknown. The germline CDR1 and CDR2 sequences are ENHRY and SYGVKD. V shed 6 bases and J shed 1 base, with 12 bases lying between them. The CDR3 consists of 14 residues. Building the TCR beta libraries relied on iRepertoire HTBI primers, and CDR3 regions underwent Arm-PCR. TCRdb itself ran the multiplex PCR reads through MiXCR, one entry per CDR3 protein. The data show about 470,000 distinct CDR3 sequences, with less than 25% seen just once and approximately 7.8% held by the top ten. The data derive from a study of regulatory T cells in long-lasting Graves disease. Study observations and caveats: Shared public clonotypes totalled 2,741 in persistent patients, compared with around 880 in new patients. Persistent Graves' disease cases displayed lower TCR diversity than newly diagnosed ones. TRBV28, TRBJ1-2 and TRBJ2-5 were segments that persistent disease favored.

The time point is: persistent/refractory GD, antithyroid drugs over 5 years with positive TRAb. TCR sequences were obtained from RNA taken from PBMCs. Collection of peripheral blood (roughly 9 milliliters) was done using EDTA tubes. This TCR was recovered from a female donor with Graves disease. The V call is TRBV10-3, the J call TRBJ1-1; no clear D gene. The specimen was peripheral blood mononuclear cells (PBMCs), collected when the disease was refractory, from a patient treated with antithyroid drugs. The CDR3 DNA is TGTGCCATCAGAAAGGGCTACCAGAACACTGAAGCTTTCTTT. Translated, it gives CAIRKGYQNTEAFF.